This T cell receptor (beta chain) was documented in a study of T cells in Graves' hyperthyroidism and ophthalmopathy. Thyroid ultrasound, orbital computed tomography, clinical symptoms, and serum thyroxine and TRAb underpinned diagnoses. Amplified TCR beta CDR3 regions derived from RNA transcripts. Primed by the HTBI set, a first-round RT-PCR was run on the TCR CDR3. TCRdb re-derived calls from the multiplex PCR reads in MiXCR, one entry per CDR3 protein. Counted here are fewer than 200,000 distinct CDR3 sequences, about a sixth occurring once; the ten biggest clones make up roughly 30%. The germline V gene encodes CDR1 LGHDT and CDR2 YNNKEL (reference sequence). Trimming left V 0 bases short and J 0 bases short, with 12 bases between. This CDR3 contains 18 residues. This clonotype was seen ten or more times.

The clonotype comes from a woman in her 50s with Graves' hyperthyroidism. Specimen: blood. The chain uses TRBV3-1 and TRBJ1-6; D gene ambiguous. CDR3 bases: TGTGCCAGCAGCCAAGAGATCGGGTCGCGCTCCTATAATTCACCCCTCCACTTT. This codes for CASSQEIGSRSYNSPLHF. The variable domain in full, completed from reference TRBV3-1 and TRBJ1-6, reads DTAVSQTPKYLVTQMGNDKSIKCEQNLGHDTMYWYKQDSKKFLKIMFSYNNKELIINETVPNRFSPKSPDKAHLNLHINSLELGDSAVYFCASSQEIGSRSYNSPLHFGNGTRLTVT.